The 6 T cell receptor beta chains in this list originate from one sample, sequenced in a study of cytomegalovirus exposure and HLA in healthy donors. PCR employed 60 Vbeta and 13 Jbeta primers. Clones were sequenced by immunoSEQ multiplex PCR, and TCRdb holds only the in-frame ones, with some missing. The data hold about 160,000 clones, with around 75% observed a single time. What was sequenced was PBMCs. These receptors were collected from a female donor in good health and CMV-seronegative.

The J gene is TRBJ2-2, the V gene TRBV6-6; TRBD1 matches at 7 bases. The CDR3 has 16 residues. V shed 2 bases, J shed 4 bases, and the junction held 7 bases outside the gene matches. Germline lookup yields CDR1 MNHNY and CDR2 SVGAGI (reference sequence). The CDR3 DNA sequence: TGTGCCAGCAGTTACGGGGGTACAGGGGTCACCGGGGAGCTGTTTTTT. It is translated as CASSYGGTGVTGELFF.

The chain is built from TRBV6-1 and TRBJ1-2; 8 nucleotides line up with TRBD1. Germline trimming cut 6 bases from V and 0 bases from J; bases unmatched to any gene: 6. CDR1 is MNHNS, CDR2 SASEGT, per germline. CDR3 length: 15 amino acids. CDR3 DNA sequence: TGTGCCAGCAGATCTCCGGGACAGGCTAACTATGGCTACACCTTC. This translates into CASRSPGQANYGYTF.

CDR3 protein: CASSNEKLFF. In nucleotides, the CDR3 is TGTGCCAGTTCGAATGAAAAACTGTTTTTT. V and J are TRBV19 and TRBJ1-4; D not resolved. The CDR3 sequence is 10 residues long. Trimming shortened V by 8 bases and J by 5 bases, and 3 bases separated the two germline ends. Germline V gives CDR1 LNHDA, CDR2 SQIVND (reference sequence).

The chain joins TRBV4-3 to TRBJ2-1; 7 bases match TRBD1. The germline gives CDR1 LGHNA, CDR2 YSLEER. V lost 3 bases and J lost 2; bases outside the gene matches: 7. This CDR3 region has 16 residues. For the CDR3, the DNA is TGCGCCAGCAGCCAGGCGACAGGGAGCACCTACAATGAGCAGTTCTTC. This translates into CASSQATGSTYNEQFF.

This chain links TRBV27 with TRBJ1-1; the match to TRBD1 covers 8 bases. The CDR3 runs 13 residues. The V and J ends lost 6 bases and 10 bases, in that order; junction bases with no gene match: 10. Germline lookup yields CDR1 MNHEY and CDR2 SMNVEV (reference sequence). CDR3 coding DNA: TGTGCCAGCAGCTCAACTCTCAGGGGGCGAGCTTTCTTT. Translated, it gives CASSSTLRGRAFF.

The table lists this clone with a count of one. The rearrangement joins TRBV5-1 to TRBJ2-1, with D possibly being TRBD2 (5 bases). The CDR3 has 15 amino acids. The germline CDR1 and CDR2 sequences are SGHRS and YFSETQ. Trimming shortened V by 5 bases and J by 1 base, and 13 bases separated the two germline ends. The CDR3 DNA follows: TGCGCCAGCAGTCTGCGAGGGCAGTCCTACAATGAGCAGTTCTTC. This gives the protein CASSLRGQSYNEQFF.